A selection of T cell receptor beta chains follows, all from one sample in a study of T cells after yellow fever vaccination. MiXCR, applied by TCRdb to the 5' RACE reads, yields one record per CDR3 protein. The sample carries some 550,000 distinct CDR3 sequences, less than 20% recorded once. The specimen was PBMCs, collected 15 days after the yellow fever booster vaccination. The receptors were sampled from a man aged 30 to 39 who received the YFV17D yellow fever vaccine. Both conserved end residues are part of each CDR3. D genes are given only for firm matches. Not all rows give a size; the values are once, few, many and, for expanded clones, a class.

cdr3_nt cdr3_aa clone_size j_call d_call v_call
TGTGCCAGCAGCTCGCTCTTGGGGCAGGGGGTAGGGTCCTACAATGAGCAGTTCTTC CASSSLLGQGVGSYNEQFF . TRBJ2-1 TRBD1 TRBV11-2
TGCGCCAGCAGTCGATCCCTCCCCCCCGGGACAGGCAACACCGGGGAGCTGTTTTTT CASSRSLPPGTGNTGELFF once TRBJ2-2 TRBD1 TRBV23-1
TGTGCCAGCAGTTACGGGGCTAGCGGGAGGGCCAGAACAGATACGCAGTATTTT CASSYGASGRARTDTQYF . TRBJ2-3 TRBD2 TRBV6-5
TGTGCCAGCTCCAGCCAGGGGGGAGGAAGAAACACCGGGGAGCTGTTTTTT CASSSQGGGRNTGELFF few TRBJ2-2 . TRBV7-2
TGTGCCAGCAGCTTAGGGTTCGGGGGTGACGCAGATACGCAGTATTTT CASSLGFGGDADTQYF . TRBJ2-3 . TRBV7-6
TGCAGTGCTAGAGTTCGGGGGGAGGGAAAATACGAGCAGTACTTC CSARVRGEGKYEQYF many TRBJ2-7 TRBD2 TRBV20-1
TGTGCCAGCAGTTCTGGGGAGGGGGAGCAGTTCTTC CASSSGEGEQFF once TRBJ2-1 TRBD2 TRBV5-4
TGCGCCAGCAGCCAAACTAGCGGGAGGGGTTACGAGCAGTACTTC CASSQTSGRGYEQYF few TRBJ2-7 TRBD2 TRBV4-3
TGCAGTTCCTCACCCAACAGGGAGGCCAAAAACATTCAGTACTTC CSSSPNREAKNIQYF . TRBJ2-4 . TRBV20-1
TGTGCCTTCAGTTCGCGGACTAGCGGGAGTACGCCCTACAATGAGCAGTTCTTC CAFSSRTSGSTPYNEQFF . TRBJ2-1 TRBD2 TRBV3-1
TGTGCCAGCAGTTCGCCGGGACGTACGCGCTACGAGCAGTACTTC CASSSPGRTRYEQYF . TRBJ2-7 . TRBV12-3/TRBV12-4
TGCGCCAGCAGCAGGGAAAGCTCCTACGAGCAGTACTTC CASSRESSYEQYF few TRBJ2-7 . TRBV10-2
TGTGCCAGCAGCCACTTAGCGGGATCAGGGAATGAGCAGTTCTTC CASSHLAGSGNEQFF few TRBJ2-1 TRBD2 TRBV7-9
TGTGCCAGCAGCTTCCGCCTTAGGACAGGGGGCCACGAGCAGTACTTC CASSFRLRTGGHEQYF few TRBJ2-7 TRBD1 TRBV7-2
TGTGCCAGACCACCCAGGAGCCCCCCTCCCAGCTCCTACAATGAGCAGTTCTTC CARPPRSPPPSSYNEQFF few TRBJ2-1 . TRBV3-1
TGTGCCAGCAGCTTAAATTACCAACGGTGTGAGCAGTACTTC CASSLNYQRCEQYF . TRBJ2-7 . TRBV7-7
TGTGCCAGCAGCTTAACTAGCGGGAGAGATGATACGCAGTATTTT CASSLTSGRDDTQYF few TRBJ2-3 TRBD2 TRBV7-3
TGCGCCAGCAGCTTCTTAGCGGGAGAGTACGGTGAGCAGTTCTTC CASSFLAGEYGEQFF . TRBJ2-1 TRBD2 TRBV5-1
TGTGCCAGCAGCTTAGTTGCCGGGACCATATATTTT CASSLVAGTIYF . TRBJ1-3 . TRBV7-6
TGCAGTGCTAGACAACTCAGCGGGGCTGTACAGTTCTTC CSARQLSGAVQFF . TRBJ2-1 TRBD2 TRBV20-1
TGTGCCAGCAGCGTTGGACGTCTTTACGAGCAGTACTTC CASSVGRLYEQYF few TRBJ2-7 . TRBV5-6
TGTGCCAGCAGTTTATCACAAGGAGGGGCCTACGAGCAGTACTTC CASSLSQGGAYEQYF once TRBJ2-7 . TRBV12-3/TRBV12-4
TGTGCCAGTGGGGACAAAGGCACAGATACGCAGTATTTT CASGDKGTDTQYF many TRBJ2-3 . TRBV7-9
TGCAGTGCTCCCGATAGGCTTGCGATCTACACAGATACGCAGTATTTT CSAPDRLAIYTDTQYF . TRBJ2-3 . TRBV20-1
TGTGCCAGCAGGTACGGGACTAGCGGTTACGAGCAGTACTTC CASRYGTSGYEQYF few TRBJ2-7 TRBD2 TRBV5-6
TGTGCCAGCAGCCCTCCTAGCGGGAGATTCGGGGAGCTGTTTTTT CASSPPSGRFGELFF . TRBJ2-2 TRBD2 TRBV14
TGTGCCAGCACCCCGGGACAGCTTTACAATGAGCAGTTCTTC CASTPGQLYNEQFF . TRBJ2-1 TRBD1 TRBV28
TGTGCCACCAGTGTCACTGGCCGGGGGGGCGCATATAATGAGCAGTTCTTC CATSVTGRGGAYNEQFF . TRBJ2-1 TRBD2 TRBV24-1
TGTGCCAGCAGCACGCGACAGGGGGCGCGTGAGCAGTACTTC CASSTRQGAREQYF few TRBJ2-7 TRBD1 TRBV7-2
TGTGCTAGCAGCTTAGGCGGGGGACAGATCGATACGCAGTATTTT CASSLGGGQIDTQYF . TRBJ2-3 . TRBV7-7
TGTGCCAGCATCGCTAGGGCGCAGTCTGAAGCTTTCTTT CASIARAQSEAFF . TRBJ1-1 . TRBV12-3/TRBV12-4
TGCAGTGCCACGAAGGGGGGTTTAGCCTACGAGCAGTACTTC CSATKGGLAYEQYF . TRBJ2-7 . TRBV20-1
TGTGCCAGCAGCTTGGGGCAGAGGGAAGCTTTCTTT CASSLGQREAFF few TRBJ1-1 . TRBV13
TGTGCCAGCAGCTTAAGGACCCGGTGGACCAATCAGCCCCAGCATTTT CASSLRTRWTNQPQHF . TRBJ1-5 . TRBV7-3
TGTGCCAGCAGTTACGACTACAGGGGGACCCTCCAGTTCTTC CASSYDYRGTLQFF few TRBJ2-1 TRBD1 TRBV6-5
TGTGCCAGCAGCCCCTCGGAATGGGGGGGCAACTATGGCTACACCTTC CASSPSEWGGNYGYTF . TRBJ1-2 . TRBV7-9
TGTGCCAGCAGCAGGCGGCGGGGAGCTGACGAGCAGTACTTC CASSRRRGADEQYF . TRBJ2-7 . TRBV7-2
TGTGCCAGCAGCCGGGACAGTCTTAGTGAGCAGTTCTTC CASSRDSLSEQFF . TRBJ2-1 TRBD1 TRBV14
TGTGCCAGCAGTTTTACCGCGGTCTTGGAGGAGACCCAGTACTTC CASSFTAVLEETQYF few TRBJ2-5 . TRBV28
TGTGCCAGCAGGGCCGGGACAGGGAACACTGAAGCTTTCTTT CASRAGTGNTEAFF . TRBJ1-1 TRBD1 TRBV7-2
TGTGCCAGCAGTGAAACGGGACTAGCGGGCTACAATGAGCAGTTCTTC CASSETGLAGYNEQFF . TRBJ2-1 TRBD2 TRBV2
TGCAGCGTTCGAGTGATAGAGACCCAGTACTTC CSVRVIETQYF . TRBJ2-5 . TRBV29-1
TGCGCCAGCAGACACGGACTAGCGGGTGGATCCTCTGGGGCCAACGTCCTGACTTTC CASRHGLAGGSSGANVLTF few TRBJ2-6 TRBD2 TRBV5-1
TGTGCCAGCAGCTCCTGGACTATTCTAGCCAAAAACATTCAGTACTTC CASSSWTILAKNIQYF . TRBJ2-4 . TRBV5-5
TGCGCCAGCAGCCCAGGGGGGACAGCTACAGATACGCAGTATTTT CASSPGGTATDTQYF once TRBJ2-3 . TRBV5-1
TGTGCCAGCAGCTTTGGTCCCCTTCCTGAAGCTTTCTTT CASSFGPLPEAFF . TRBJ1-1 . TRBV7-9
TGTGCCAGCAGCTCCACGCAGGGGGCCGGGGCCAACGTCCTGACTTTC CASSSTQGAGANVLTF few TRBJ2-6 TRBD1 TRBV11-2
TGTGCCAGCAGCTTATTCGGTCTTGGGCGGGAGGGCCTCAAAAACATTCAGTACTTC CASSLFGLGREGLKNIQYF . TRBJ2-4 TRBD2 TRBV7-8
TGTGCCAGCAGCTTAGTAGGGACCCGCTACGAGCAGTACTTC CASSLVGTRYEQYF . TRBJ2-7 . TRBV7-8
TGTGCCACCAGTGAACCCCAGGGGGGCACAGATACGCAGTATTTT CATSEPQGGTDTQYF few TRBJ2-3 TRBD1 TRBV24-1